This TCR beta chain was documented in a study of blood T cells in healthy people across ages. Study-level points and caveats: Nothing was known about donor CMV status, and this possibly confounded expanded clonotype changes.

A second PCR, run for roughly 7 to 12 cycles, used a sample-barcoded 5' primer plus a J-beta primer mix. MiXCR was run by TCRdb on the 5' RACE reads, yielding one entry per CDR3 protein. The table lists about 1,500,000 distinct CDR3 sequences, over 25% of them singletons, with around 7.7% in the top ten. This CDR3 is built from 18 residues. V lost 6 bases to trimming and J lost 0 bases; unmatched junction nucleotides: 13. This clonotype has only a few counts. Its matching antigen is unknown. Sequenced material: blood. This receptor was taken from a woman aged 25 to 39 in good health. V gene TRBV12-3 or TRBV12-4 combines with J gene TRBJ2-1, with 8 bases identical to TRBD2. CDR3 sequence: CASRTRLAGQSSYNEQFF. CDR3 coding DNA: TGTGCCAGCAGGACTCGGCTAGCGGGTCAGAGCTCCTACAATGAGCAGTTCTTC.